This entry features one T cell receptor (beta chain) sequence. The antigen is undetermined. This record comes from a study of T cell repertoires in cytomegalovirus infection. Broader study findings: CMV-specific HLA-C-restricted TCR beta clonotypes dominated the ex vivo response. Cumulative frequency (of public TCR beta family members) identified carriers of CMV plus the relevant HLA.

MiXCR, run by TCRdb on the reads, gives a single entry per CDR3 protein. This table has roughly 340,000 distinct CDR3 sequences, 25% to 35% appearing once. V was clipped by 4 bases and J by 7 bases; unmatched bases: 5. The V gene's germline CDR1 is SSHAT and CDR2 FNYEAQ (reference sequence). The CDR3 covers 14 residues. The sequence derives from a human donor in good health (CMV status not recorded). Some clones in this sample may be carry-over from other donors' samples. The material sequenced was cultured PBMCs, taken from culture after CMV antigen stimulation. The V call is TRBV7-7, the J call TRBJ2-2, with 8 bases lining up with TRBD2. The CDR3 loop is CASSYGGADGELFF. The CDR3 region has the DNA TGTGCCAGCAGCTACGGGGGGGCAGACGGGGAGCTGTTTTTT.